A single sample is the source of the 20 T cell receptor beta chains below, sequenced in a study of vaccination effects on CD4 cells after COVID-19 (dated by TCRdb to between 2020 and 2023). Libraries were prepared through the immunoSEQ multiplex PCR assay. Held by TCRdb, this immuneACCESS table contains in-frame sequences only and omits some clones. Under half of the omission traces to an unresolved V gene where checked; the cause of the rest is unknown. This sample gives 35,000 to 40,000 clones in total; about four fifths of them show up just once. Roughly 3% of the sample goes to the ten largest clones. The antigens for these receptors are not known. After around ten days of culture, CD4+ T cells were isolated with the EasySep CD4+ T cell isolation kit. The specimen comprised CD4+ T cells from PBMCs cultured without peptide, sampled before COVID-19 vaccination. Receptors originate from a human donor who received a COVID-19 vaccine.

The rearrangement links TRBV10-3 to TRBJ2-5, with TRBD2 matching over 11 bases. Per germline, CDR1 ENHRY and CDR2 SYGVKD. The CDR3 is 15 amino acids. V dropped 6 bases and J dropped 1; count of bases not matched to a gene: 4. The CDR3: CAISVAGGSQETQYF. CDR3 sequence (DNA): TGTGCCATCAGCGTAGCGGGGGGGTCCCAAGAGACCCAGTACTTC.

This rearrangement joins TRBV3-1 (or the pseudogene TRBV3-2) to TRBJ1-2, with 8 bases lining up with TRBD1. This CDR3 comprises 15 residues. J gave up 5 bases and V 4 bases, and 9 bases lay outside the gene matches. Germline-derived CDR1 and CDR2 are LGHDT and YNNKEL (reference sequence). The CDR3 loop is CASSPRDRQNYGYTF. In DNA, the CDR3 is TGTGCCAGCAGCCCCCGGGACAGGCAAAATTATGGCTACACCTTC.

This rearrangement joins TRBV15 to TRBJ2-7; the match to TRBD2 covers 8 bases. V was clipped by 3 bases and J by 6 bases; unmatched bases: 10. This CDR3 is 15 amino acids long. CDR1 is LNHNV and CDR2 is YYDKDF in the germline V gene (reference sequence). Written as DNA, the CDR3 is TGTGCCACCAGCAGGCCGGGACTAGTCGTAGCCGAGCAGTACGTC. As protein: CATSRPGLVVAEQYV.

This clone has only one observation. This chain joins TRBV6-5 and TRBJ1-6, with TRBD1 as a possible D gene (6 bases). This CDR3 is 13 amino acids long. CDR1 and CDR2 from the germline V gene are MNHEY and SVGAGI. V dropped 8 bases and J dropped 8 bases, with 13 bases sitting between them. The CDR3 nucleotides are TGTGCCAGCGGCCGGGACACTGATTCACCCCTCCACTTT. Translation gives CASGRDTDSPLHF.

The V gene is TRBV24-1, the J gene TRBJ1-1; D might be TRBD1 (6 bases). CDR3 length: 14 amino acids. Germline V gene lookup returns CDR1 KGHDR and CDR2 SFDVKD. Trimming took off 7 bases at V and 4 bases at J, with 15 bases between the two ends. CDR3 region: CATRGAGAGTEAFF. The CDR3 DNA follows: TGTGCCACCAGGGGGGCAGGGGCGGGCACTGAAGCTTTCTTT.

The genes are TRBV9 and TRBJ1-2; TRBD1 aligns across 11 bases. The CDR3 sequence is 14 residues long. Trimming took 3 bases from V and 8 from J; bases not matched to a gene: 6. In germline, CDR1 is SGDLS, CDR2 YYNGEE. Here the CDR3 reads CASSGGTGGRGYTF. The DNA for the CDR3 is TGTGCCAGCAGCGGGGGGACAGGGGGTCGGGGCTACACCTTC.

This clone came up a few times. The V call is TRBV18, the J call TRBJ2-7; D possibly corresponds to TRBD1 (5 bases). The V end lost 6 bases, the J end lost 2 bases, and 14 bases lay between the germline ends. CDR3 size: 14 residues. Germline V gene sequence: CDR1 KGHSH, CDR2 LQKENI. The CDR3 coding sequence is TGTGCCAGCTCCCTGGGGCAGGGCGCCTACGAGCAGTACGTC. This sequence encodes CASSLGQGAYEQYV.

The CDR3 loop is CASSRQGQPNQPQHF. CDR3 nucleotides: TGTGCCAGCTCCCGACAGGGACAGCCCAATCAGCCCCAGCATTTT. The V call is TRBV18, the J call TRBJ1-5; 7 bases are a match to TRBD1. The germline gives CDR1 KGHSH, CDR2 LQKENI. J was trimmed by 3 bases and V by 6 bases; bases with no gene match: 8. The CDR3 contains 15 residues.

The rearrangement joins TRBV7-2 to TRBJ2-2, with D perhaps being TRBD1 or TRBD2 (5 bases each). The germline V gene has CDR1 SGHTA and CDR2 FQGNSA. Trimming stripped 0 bases from V and 3 bases from J, with 8 bases between. There are 15 residues in the CDR3. The CDR3 DNA reads TGTGCCAGCAGCTTAGCCGGGGCGTACACCGGGGAGCTGTTTTTT. Its protein product is CASSLAGAYTGELFF.

This clone was detected only a few times. The chain employs TRBV6-1 and TRBJ1-5; TRBD1 is a possible D gene (5 bases). In germline, CDR1 is MNHNS, CDR2 SASEGT. Trimming took off 0 bases at V and 5 bases at J, with 11 bases between the two ends. This CDR3 region has 15 residues. The CDR3 sequence: CASSEAARAYQPQHF. In DNA, the CDR3 is TGTGCCAGCAGTGAAGCCGCCAGGGCATATCAGCCCCAGCATTTT.

This chain uses TRBV3-1 (or the pseudogene TRBV3-2) with TRBJ1-1; D is undetermined. The CDR3 is made up of 13 amino acids. Germline V lookup: CDR1 LGHDT, CDR2 YNNKEL (reference sequence). The V end lost 6 bases, the J end lost 5 bases, and 13 bases lay between the germline ends. CDR3 DNA: TGTGCCAGCAGTCAGAGTGGGGTAACTGAAGCTTTCTTT. Protein product: CASSQSGVTEAFF.

The chain joins TRBV19 to TRBJ2-3; TRBD2 matches at 13 bases. Germline CDR1 reads LNHDA; CDR2 reads SQIVND (reference sequence). The CDR3 runs to 19 residues. J lost 3 bases, V lost 8 bases, and 17 bases had no gene match. CDR3: CASLRSGTSGVIGTDTQYF. The CDR3 coding sequence is TGTGCCAGTCTCAGATCCGGGACTAGCGGGGTTATTGGGACAGATACGCAGTATTTT.

The chain employs TRBV12-5 and TRBJ2-7; TRBD1 matches at 7 bases. Germline V gene lookup returns CDR1 LGHNT and CDR2 FRNRAP. The CDR3 is 13 residues long. Trimming removed 1 base from V and 13 bases from J; junction bases left unmatched: 10. CDR3 in amino acids: CASGLETGLEAYV. DNA of the CDR3: TGTGCTAGTGGTTTGGAGACAGGGTTGGAGGCCTACGTC.

The chain employs TRBV7-2 and TRBJ1-2, with D perhaps matching TRBD1 (5 bases). Germline V gene lookup returns CDR1 SGHTA and CDR2 FQGNSA. The V gene lost 5 bases and the J gene lost 8 bases, with 21 bases spanning the gap. The length of the CDR3 is 15 residues. In DNA, the CDR3 is TGTGCCAGCAGCAAAGGTCCGGGACTCCAGGGCGGCTACACCTTC. Encoded protein: CASSKGPGLQGGYTF.

This clone was seen a few times. The genes are TRBV19 and TRBJ1-2; D remains ambiguous. The CDR3 is made up of 16 amino acids. Trimming cost V 5 bases and J 4 bases, with 20 bases left between them. Germline V CDR1 and CDR2: LNHDA, SQIVND (reference sequence). The CDR3 sequence: CASSPVFGTVGYGYTF. The CDR3 DNA follows: TGTGCCAGTAGTCCCGTATTCGGAACCGTCGGCTATGGCTACACCTTC. Using reference TRBV19 and TRBJ1-2 for the parts outside the CDR3, the full variable domain is DGGITQSPKYLFRKEGQNVTLSCEQNLNHDAMYWYRQDPGQGLRLIYYSQIVNDFQKGDIAEGYSVSREKKESFPLTVTSAQKNPTAFYLCASSPVFGTVGYGYTFGSGTRLTVV.

The V call is TRBV2, the J call TRBJ2-5; D remains ambiguous. Trimming shortened V by 3 bases and J by 5 bases, and 16 bases separated the two germline ends. Germline V CDR1 and CDR2: SNHLY, FYNNEI. The CDR3 is made up of 15 amino acids. The CDR3 is CASSDGQLVGETQYF. The CDR3 region has the DNA TGTGCCAGCAGTGACGGTCAACTCGTAGGGGAGACCCAGTACTTC.

This clone was found once. This rearrangement joins TRBV4-1 to TRBJ2-5; TRBD1 is a possible D gene (5 bases). CDR1 and CDR2 (germline): MGHRA, YSYEKL. The CDR3 sequence is 15 residues long. V was shortened by 1 base and J by 0 bases, with 9 bases between the two germline ends. The DNA for the CDR3 is TGCGCCAGCAGCCAAGGTGACAGTGACCAAGAGACCCAGTACTTC. This sequence encodes CASSQGDSDQETQYF.

The chain is built from TRBV5-4 and TRBJ2-3; 12 nucleotides agree with TRBD2. V lost 4 bases and J lost 2; bases outside the gene matches: 8. The CDR3 spans 17 residues. Germline lookup yields CDR1 SGHNT and CDR2 YYREEE (reference sequence). Here the CDR3 reads CASSARTSGAFTDTQYF. Here the CDR3 DNA reads TGTGCCAGCAGCGCCCGGACTAGCGGGGCTTTCACAGATACGCAGTATTTT.

The rearrangement links TRBV7-8 to TRBJ1-2; TRBD1 matches at 10 bases. Unmatched junction bases numbered 11, after V lost 4 bases and J lost 3 bases. There are 17 residues in the CDR3. Per germline, CDR1 SGHVS and CDR2 FQNEAQ. As DNA, the CDR3 is TGTGCCAGCAGCTCAGACCGGGACAGGGGCCTGTACTATGGCTACACCTTC. Translated: CASSSDRDRGLYYGYTF.

This clone came up once. The genes are TRBV3-1 (or the pseudogene TRBV3-2) and TRBJ2-5; 8 nucleotides line up with TRBD2. CDR1 is LGHDT, CDR2 YNNKEL, per germline (reference sequence). With V trimmed by 1 base and J by 2 bases, 3 bases remained unmatched. The CDR3 length is 15 residues. CDR3 in amino acids: CASSQARGGQETQYF. DNA of the CDR3: TGTGCCAGCAGCCAAGCCCGGGGGGGACAAGAGACCCAGTACTTC.